The rows below give T cell receptor beta chains drawn from one sample of a study of shared clonotypes between healthy human individuals. TCRdb's copy holds only in-frame clones and misses some; the assay was immunoSEQ multiplex PCR. The table includes about 480,000 clones, 70% to 80% detected once. The specimen was PBMCs. These receptors all come from a woman aged 40 to 50 in good health. Some clones in this sample may be carry-over from other donors' samples. Both conserved end residues are part of each CDR3. A D gene is named only where the DNA matches it firmly. Clone size is shown for a subset of rows, as once, few, many or a class of expanded clone.

size,J,V,D,CDR3,DNA
-,TRBJ2-7,TRBV6-5,-,CASSRGPSYEQYF,TGTGCCAGCAGCAGGGGCCCGTCCTACGAGCAGTACTTC
-,TRBJ1-1,TRBV6-1,-,CASKRLNTEAFF,TGTGCCAGCAAACGGCTGAACACTGAAGCTTTCTTT
-,TRBJ1-3,TRBV9,TRBD1,CASSVDPGQGAGNTIYF,TGTGCCAGCAGCGTAGACCCGGGACAGGGGGCTGGAAACACCATATATTTT
-,TRBJ2-3,TRBV7-9,-,CASSLGFTQYF,TGTGCCAGCAGCTTAGGTTTTACGCAGTATTTT
-,TRBJ2-1,TRBV9,TRBD2,CASSSSGSGNNEQFF,TGTGCCAGCAGCTCCAGCGGGAGTGGAAACAATGAGCAGTTCTTC
-,TRBJ1-3,TRBV19,-,CASIDTANSGNTIYF,TGTGCCAGTATAGATACAGCGAACTCTGGAAACACCATATATTTT
-,TRBJ2-5,TRBV5-8,TRBD1,CASRVPRQGAETQYF,TGTGCCAGCAGGGTACCCAGACAGGGTGCAGAGACCCAGTACTTC
-,TRBJ2-3,TRBV5-1,TRBD2,CASSLEREDDTQYF,TGCGCCAGCAGCTTAGAGCGGGAGGATGATACGCAGTATTTT
-,TRBJ2-2,TRBV5-4,TRBD2,CASSPAVVGTTNTGELFF,TGTGCCAGCAGCCCGGCGGTCGTGGGGACTACGAACACCGGGGAGCTGTTTTTT
-,TRBJ2-3,TRBV10-1,-,CASNGPPGVKDTQYF,TGCGCCAGCAACGGCCCCCCAGGGGTGAAAGATACGCAGTATTTT
-,TRBJ1-4,TRBV28,TRBD1,CASSRHGQGRSNEKLFF,TGTGCCAGCAGTCGACATGGACAGGGACGTTCTAATGAAAAACTGTTTTTT
-,TRBJ2-5,TRBV11-2,-,CASSFQGWETQYF,TGTGCCAGCAGCTTCCAGGGGTGGGAGACCCAGTACTTC
-,TRBJ2-3,TRBV18,TRBD2,CASSRETSGVTDTQYF,TGTGCCAGCTCACGAGAGACTAGCGGAGTCACAGATACGCAGTATTTT
-,TRBJ1-3,TRBV5-1,-,CASSLSGTTGNTIYF,TGCGCCAGCAGCCTATCCGGGACAACCGGAAACACCATATATTTT
-,TRBJ2-7,TRBV6-1,-,CASSASYPSYEQYF,TGTGCCAGCAGTGCCTCTTACCCCTCCTACGAGCAGTACTTC
-,TRBJ2-1,TRBV2,-,CASSAAQNNEQFF,TGTGCCAGCAGTGCGGCACAGAACAATGAGCAGTTCTTC
few,TRBJ2-3,TRBV6-1,TRBD1,CASSGQGADTQYF,TGTGCCAGCAGCGGACAGGGCGCAGATACGCAGTATTTT
few,TRBJ1-1,TRBV29-1,-,CSVSDAGEAFF,TGCAGCGTTTCCGATGCGGGTGAAGCTTTCTTT
-,TRBJ1-2,TRBV6-1,TRBD1,CASRASGTGIGYTF,TGTGCCAGCAGAGCGAGCGGGACAGGGATCGGCTACACCTTC
many,TRBJ2-1,TRBV6-4,TRBD2,CASSDDGEGPYNEQFF,TGTGCCAGCAGTGACGATGGGGAGGGCCCCTACAATGAGCAGTTCTTC
once,TRBJ1-1,TRBV9,-,CASNRLAGAQNTEAFF,TGTGCCAGCAACCGGTTGGCGGGGGCGCAGAACACTGAAGCTTTCTTT
-,TRBJ1-6,TRBV7-6,-,CASSLEWGAGSPLHF,TGTGCCAGCAGCTTAGAGTGGGGGGCTGGCTCACCCCTCCACTTT
-,TRBJ2-2,TRBV10-3,-,CAISVFSGNTGELFF,TGTGCCATCAGTGTCTTCTCCGGGAACACCGGGGAGCTGTTTTTT
-,TRBJ2-7,TRBV11-2,-,CASSLAGHQTYEQYF,TGTGCCAGCAGCTTAGCGGGACACCAGACCTACGAGCAGTACTTC
-,TRBJ2-7,TRBV7-9,TRBD2,CASSLGAGSYEQYF,TGTGCCAGCAGCTTGGGAGCGGGGTCCTACGAGCAGTACTTC
-,TRBJ2-3,TRBV7-2,-,CASSLALANTDTQYF,TGTGCCAGCAGCTTAGCGTTAGCGAACACAGATACGCAGTATTTT
-,TRBJ1-5,TRBV18,TRBD1,CASSGQGEQPQHF,TGTGCCAGCTCAGGACAGGGGGAACAGCCCCAGCATTTT
-,TRBJ2-2,TRBV27,-,CASSLRHLNTGELFF,TGTGCCAGCAGTTTAAGACACCTGAACACCGGGGAGCTGTTTTTT
-,TRBJ2-1,TRBV12-5,TRBD1,CASGLRDRGIAYNEQFF,TGTGCTAGTGGTCTGCGGGACAGGGGTATCGCCTACAATGAGCAGTTCTTC